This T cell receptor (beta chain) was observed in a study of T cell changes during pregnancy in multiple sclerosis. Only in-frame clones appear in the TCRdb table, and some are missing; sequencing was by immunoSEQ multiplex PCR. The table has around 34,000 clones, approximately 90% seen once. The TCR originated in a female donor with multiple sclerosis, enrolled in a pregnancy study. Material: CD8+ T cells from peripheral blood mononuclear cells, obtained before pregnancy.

In DNA form, the CDR3 reads TGTGCCAGCAGCCAACAGGGACTAGCTAACTATGGCTACACCTTC. Translation: CASSQQGLANYGYTF. The rearrangement joins TRBV14 to TRBJ1-2; D might be TRBD1 (5 bases). Trimming took 2 bases from V and 0 from J, leaving 10 bases between them. The CDR3 extends over 15 amino acids. The V gene's germline CDR1 is SGHDN and CDR2 FVKESK.